Sequencing of this T cell receptor (beta chain) was carried out in a study of beta chain features in type 1 diabetes. On this clone: As yet, its antigen is unknown.

Each sorted population was over 95% pure. General study results and limits: Significant though moderate, a shortening of TCRB CDR3s appeared in all four CD4+ subsets of Type 1 diabetes patients.

The authors reverse transcribed all of the isolated RNA, so sequencing captured expressed TCRB transcripts. Only in-frame clones appear in the TCRdb table, and some are missing; sequencing was by immunoSEQ multiplex PCR. The repertoire holds around 340,000 clones, with around 9% as singletons. CDR3 length: 14 residues. Trimming shortened V by 6 bases and J by 1 base, and 13 bases separated the two germline ends. Germline V gene data show CDR1 as MDHEN and CDR2 as SYDVKM. Sequencing was performed on central memory CD4+ T cells from blood. The source is a man aged 25 to 45 with type 1 diabetes. This chain links TRBV28 with TRBJ2-7; D is perhaps TRBD1 (6 bases). The CDR3 is CASRGRTVSYEQYF. The CDR3 DNA reads as TGTGCCAGCAGGGGCAGGACAGTTTCCTACGAGCAGTACTTC.